A single sample gave rise to the 23 T cell receptor beta chains below, sequenced in a study of T cell repertoires in cytomegalovirus infection. TCRdb itself ran the reads through MiXCR, one entry per CDR3 protein. The table includes more than 400,000 distinct CDR3 sequences, less than 30% detected once. Sequencing used PBMCs. The receptors derive from a human donor in good health (CMV status not recorded). Some clones in this sample may be carry-over from other donors' samples.

The genes are TRBV18 and TRBJ2-1, with 7 bases matching TRBD1. J gave up 5 bases and V 5 bases, and 12 bases lay outside the gene matches. The CDR3 loop spans 16 amino acids. Germline V gene sequence: CDR1 KGHSH, CDR2 LQKENI. The CDR3: CASSNIKGARHNEQFF. In DNA form, the CDR3 reads TGTGCCAGCTCAAATATAAAGGGGGCGAGGCACAATGAGCAGTTCTTC.

The genes are TRBV12-3 or TRBV12-4 and TRBJ1-1; TRBD1 matches 9 bases. The CDR3 sequence is 15 residues long. Trimming removed 5 bases from V and 8 bases from J; junction bases left unmatched: 12. The CDR3 region is CASSSRRDRVTEAFF. The CDR3, as DNA: TGTGCCAGCAGTAGCCGCCGGGACAGGGTCACGGAAGCTTTCTTT.

This chain connects TRBV19 to TRBJ1-2; 9 bases match TRBD1. V gave up 5 bases and J gave up 5 bases; unmatched junction bases: 9. The CDR3 contains 15 residues. Germline V gene data show CDR1 as LNHDA and CDR2 as SQIVND (reference sequence). The CDR3, as DNA: TGTGCCAGTAGTCCAGGACAGGGGTTTATGTATGGCTACACCTTC. Protein: CASSPGQGFMYGYTF.

The gene calls are TRBV7-2 and TRBJ1-5; no reliable D call. The CDR3 runs 14 residues. Trimming took 6 bases from V and 0 from J, leaving 9 bases between them. Germline CDR1 is SGHTA and CDR2 is FQGNSA. This CDR3 is CASRDSLSNQPQHF. CDR3 coding DNA: TGTGCCAGCAGGGACTCGCTTAGCAATCAGCCCCAGCATTTT. The whole variable domain, filled in from reference TRBV7-2 and TRBJ1-5, reads GAGVSQSPSNKVTEKGKDVELRCDPISGHTALYWYRQSLGQGLEFLIYFQGNSAPDKSGLPSDRFSAERTGGSVSTLTIQRTQQEDSAVYLCASRDSLSNQPQHFGDGTRLSIL.

This chain joins TRBV27 and TRBJ2-3, with 9 bases that match TRBD2. This CDR3 comprises 14 residues. The junction had 6 bases not matched to a gene; V was cut back by 2 bases and J by 9 bases. Germline CDR1 reads MNHEY; CDR2 reads SMNVEV (reference sequence). CDR3 residues: CASSLLAGGRTQYF. The CDR3 nucleotides read TGTGCCAGCAGTTTACTGGCGGGAGGGCGCACGCAGTATTTT.

In the case of this clonotype: Its ends do not fully match the called genes, so a read error is possible. V usage is TRBV12-3 or TRBV12-4 and J usage is TRBJ1-1, with D uncertain. The CDR3 extends over 15 amino acids. Here the CDR3 DNA reads TGTGCCAGCAGTTTAAGCGGGAACATGAATACTGAAGCTTTCTTT. It translates to CASSLSGNMNTEAFF.

This sequence joins TRBV5-1 and TRBJ2-3; TRBD2 matches at 8 bases. The CDR3 contains 15 residues. V shed 0 bases and J 3 bases; nucleotides not matched to a gene: 3. The V gene's germline CDR1 is SGHRS and CDR2 YFSETQ. CDR3 nucleotides: TGCGCCAGCAGCTTGGGGATAGCGGGGACAGATACGCAGTATTTT. Its translation: CASSLGIAGTDTQYF.

This clonotype occurred many times. The chain joins TRBV7-7 to TRBJ2-1; possible D gene TRBD1, 5 bases. V lost 5 bases, J lost 5 bases, and 16 bases lay in between. Germline CDR1 is SSHAT and CDR2 is FNYEAQ (reference sequence). The CDR3 is made up of 15 amino acids. The CDR3 spells CASSPTAQDNNEQFF. CDR3 bases: TGTGCCAGCAGCCCGACAGCCCAAGATAACAATGAGCAGTTCTTC.

The chain carries TRBV18 and TRBJ2-2; D unresolved. Germline V gene sequence: CDR1 KGHSH, CDR2 LQKENI. The V gene lost 0 bases and the J gene lost 7 bases, with 6 bases spanning the gap. This CDR3 spans 13 amino acids. CDR3: CASSPPSVGELFF. The CDR3 DNA is TGTGCCAGCTCACCACCATCTGTCGGGGAGCTGTTTTTT.

This clonotype was detected only a few times. The gene calls are TRBV19 and TRBJ2-1, with D tentatively TRBD1 (5 bases). Trimming took 3 bases from V and 0 from J, leaving 9 bases between them. This CDR3 has 15 residues. From germline, CDR1 is LNHDA and CDR2 SQIVND (reference sequence). This chain's CDR3 is CASSIADSSYNEQFF. Written as DNA, the CDR3 is TGTGCCAGTAGTATTGCTGACAGCTCCTACAATGAGCAGTTCTTC.

The genes are TRBV29-1 and TRBJ2-1; TRBD2 agrees at 9 bases. V was pared by 7 bases and J by 3 bases, with 7 bases of the junction left unmatched. Germline V gives CDR1 SQVTM, CDR2 ANQGSEA. The CDR3 extends over 14 amino acids. The CDR3 DNA follows: TGCAGCGGTGGGGCGACTAGCGGCTACAATGAGCAGTTCTTC. The encoded protein is CSGGATSGYNEQFF.

V usage is TRBV20-1 and J usage is TRBJ2-1; D may be TRBD1 (6 bases). Trimming removed 0 bases at V and 10 bases at J, with 16 bases between. Germline V gives CDR1 DFQATT, CDR2 SNEGSKA (reference sequence). The CDR3 loop spans 14 amino acids. CDR3 coding DNA: TGCAGTGCTAGAGATAGGAGCGGCCAGGGGGAGCAGTTCTTC. Protein product: CSARDRSGQGEQFF.

The rearrangement links TRBV11-3 to TRBJ2-1; D uncertain. CDR3 size: 15 residues. V shed 1 base and J shed 5 bases, with 12 bases lying between them. The germline V gene encodes CDR1 SGHNT and CDR2 YENEEA. The CDR3 DNA is TGTGCCAGCAGCTTAGTACCCCTGCTGGACAATGAGCAGTTCTTC. This gives the protein CASSLVPLLDNEQFF. Full variable domain (rest looked up from reference TRBV11-3 and TRBJ2-1): EAGVVQSPRYKIIEKKQPVAFWCNPISGHNTLYWYLQNLGQGPELLIRYENEEAVDDSQLPKDRFSAERLKGVDSTLKIQPAELGDSAVYLCASSLVPLLDNEQFFGPGTRLTVL.

The chain links TRBV12-3 or TRBV12-4 to TRBJ1-1, with D maybe TRBD1 (5 bases). Trimming stripped 3 bases from V and 3 bases from J, with 11 bases between. This CDR3 is built from 14 residues. As DNA, the CDR3 is TGTGCCAGCAGTTTCCAGGGTGGTCACACTGAAGCTTTCTTT. It specifies CASSFQGGHTEAFF.

The chain links TRBV12-5 to TRBJ2-3; tentative D call: TRBD2 (5 bases). The CDR3 length is 16 residues. The germline gives CDR1 LGHNT, CDR2 FRNRAP. The ends were cut back, 2 bases at V and 0 bases at J, with 12 bases in the middle. As DNA, the CDR3 is TGTGCTAGTGGTTTGAGTCTAGCTCCTAGCACAGATACGCAGTATTTT. It encodes CASGLSLAPSTDTQYF.

In this sample, this clonotype turned up many times. V is TRBV7-9 and J is TRBJ1-2; TRBD1 matches 9 bases. Germline V CDR1 and CDR2: SEHNR, FQNEAQ (reference sequence). V trimming: 3 bases; J trimming: 6 bases; junction bases outside the gene matches: 11. The CDR3 has 16 residues. The CDR3 sequence: CASSFAPGQGPHGYTF. The CDR3 DNA is TGTGCCAGCAGCTTTGCACCGGGACAGGGCCCGCATGGCTACACCTTC.

This clonotype showed up just a few times. The chain combines TRBV11-2 with TRBJ2-7; D is perhaps TRBD1 or TRBD2 (5 bases each). Trimming left V 5 bases short and J 0 bases short, with 8 bases between. The CDR3 contains 13 residues. CDR1 SGHAT and CDR2 FQNNGV come from the germline V gene. The CDR3 sequence: CASSGTGSYEQYF. The CDR3 coding sequence is TGTGCCAGCAGCGGGACCGGCTCCTACGAGCAGTACTTC.

This clonotype was seen more than once but under ten times. This chain joins TRBV7-2 and TRBJ2-7, with 9 bases aligning to TRBD2. The CDR3 consists of 15 residues. Trimming cost V 0 bases and J 7 bases; bases outside gene matches: 7. Germline loops: CDR1 SGHTA, CDR2 FQGNSA. The CDR3 DNA follows: TGTGCCAGCAGCTTAGCGGTGACTAGCGGCGTTGAGCAGTACTTC. Translation: CASSLAVTSGVEQYF.

As regards this clonotype: A read error may account for a junction end that differs from germline. The rearrangement links TRBV5-8 to TRBJ2-2; 7 bases map to TRBD1. The CDR3 totals 16 residues. Germline-derived CDR1 and CDR2 are SGHTS and YDEGEE. The CDR3 DNA reads as TGTGCCAGCAGCTACAGAGGACAGGTGAACACCGGGAAGCTGTTTTTT. Residues: CASSYRGQVNTGKLFF.

The chain links TRBV19 to TRBJ2-7, with D perhaps TRBD1 or TRBD2 (5 bases each). Germline V lookup: CDR1 LNHDA, CDR2 SQIVND (reference sequence). V gave up 5 bases and J gave up 2 bases, with 16 bases separating them. There are 15 residues in the CDR3. The CDR3 DNA sequence: TGTGCCAGTAGTCTCCTACCGGGACCAACCTACGAGCAGTACTTC. It encodes CASSLLPGPTYEQYF.

V usage is TRBV5-1 and J usage is TRBJ2-7, with a weak D call TRBD2 (6 bases). The germline V gene encodes CDR1 SGHRS and CDR2 YFSETQ. This CDR3 has 17 amino acids. The V gene lost 1 base and the J gene lost 3 bases, with 20 bases spanning the gap. CDR3 in amino acids: CASSLQPTGVGNYEQYF. The DNA of the CDR3 is TGCGCCAGCAGCTTGCAGCCGACGGGGGTTGGCAACTACGAGCAGTACTTC.

V gene TRBV7-2 combines with J gene TRBJ2-1, with a tentative D call TRBD2 (6 bases). Trimming removed 8 bases from V and 4 bases from J, with 9 bases in between. The CDR3 is 12 residues long. CDR1 SGHTA and CDR2 FQGNSA come from the germline V gene. DNA of the CDR3: TGTGCCAGCTTAGCGGAGTACAATGAGCAGTTCTTC. This codes for CASLAEYNEQFF.

This clonotype was picked up many times. V gene TRBV7-2 combines with J gene TRBJ2-1, with 9 bases aligning to TRBD2. This CDR3 spans 14 amino acids. The V and J ends lost 5 bases and 9 bases, in that order; junction bases with no gene match: 8. From germline, CDR1 is SGHTA and CDR2 FQGNSA. CDR3 in amino acids: CASSAASGRTEQFF. Here the CDR3 DNA reads TGTGCCAGCAGCGCCGCCAGCGGGAGGACTGAGCAGTTCTTC.